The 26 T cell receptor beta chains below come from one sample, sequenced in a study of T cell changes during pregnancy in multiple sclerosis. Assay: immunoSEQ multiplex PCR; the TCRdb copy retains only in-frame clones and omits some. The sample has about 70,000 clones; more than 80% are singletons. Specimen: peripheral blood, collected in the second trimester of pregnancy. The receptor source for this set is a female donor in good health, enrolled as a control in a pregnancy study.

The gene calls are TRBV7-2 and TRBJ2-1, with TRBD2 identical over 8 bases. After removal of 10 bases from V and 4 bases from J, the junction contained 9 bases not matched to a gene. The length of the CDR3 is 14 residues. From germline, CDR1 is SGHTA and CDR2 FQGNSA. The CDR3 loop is CAIRRGGLYNEQFF. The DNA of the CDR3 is TGTGCCATCCGTCGCGGGGGGCTTTACAATGAGCAGTTCTTC.

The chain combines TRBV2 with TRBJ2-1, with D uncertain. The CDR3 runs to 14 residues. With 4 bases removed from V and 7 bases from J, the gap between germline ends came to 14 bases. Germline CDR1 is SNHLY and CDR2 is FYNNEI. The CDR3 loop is CASSGPPLTNEQFF. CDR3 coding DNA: TGTGCCAGCAGTGGTCCCCCGCTCACAAATGAGCAGTTCTTC.

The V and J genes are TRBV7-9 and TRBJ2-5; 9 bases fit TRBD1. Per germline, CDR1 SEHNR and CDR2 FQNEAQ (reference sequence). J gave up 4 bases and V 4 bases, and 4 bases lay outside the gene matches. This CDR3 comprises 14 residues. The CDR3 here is CASSSTGGGETQYF. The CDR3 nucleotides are TGTGCCAGCAGCTCGACAGGGGGAGGAGAGACCCAGTACTTC.

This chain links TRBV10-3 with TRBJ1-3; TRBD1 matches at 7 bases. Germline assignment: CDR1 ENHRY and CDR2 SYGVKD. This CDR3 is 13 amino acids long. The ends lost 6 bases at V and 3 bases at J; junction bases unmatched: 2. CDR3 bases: TGTGCCATCAGACAGGGGAGTGGAAACACCATATATTTT. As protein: CAIRQGSGNTIYF.

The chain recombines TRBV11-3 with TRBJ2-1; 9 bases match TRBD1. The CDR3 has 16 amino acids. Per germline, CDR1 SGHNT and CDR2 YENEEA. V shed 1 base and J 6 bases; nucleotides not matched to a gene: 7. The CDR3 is CASSLGGDRAGNEQFF. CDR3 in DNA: TGTGCCAGCAGCTTAGGTGGGGACAGGGCAGGCAATGAGCAGTTCTTC.

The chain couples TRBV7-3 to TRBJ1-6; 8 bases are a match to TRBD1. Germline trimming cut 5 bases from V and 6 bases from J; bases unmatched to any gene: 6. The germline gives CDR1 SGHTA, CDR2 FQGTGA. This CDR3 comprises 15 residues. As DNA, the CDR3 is TGTGCCAGCAGCACAGGACAGGGTCCTAATTCACCCCTCCACTTT. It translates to CASSTGQGPNSPLHF.

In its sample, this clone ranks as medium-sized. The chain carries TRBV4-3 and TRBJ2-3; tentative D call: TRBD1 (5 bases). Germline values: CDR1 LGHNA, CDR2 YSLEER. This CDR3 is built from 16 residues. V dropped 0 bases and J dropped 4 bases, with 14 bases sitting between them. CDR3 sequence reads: CASSQDIGARSDTQYF. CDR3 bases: TGCGCCAGCAGCCAAGATATTGGGGCAAGGTCAGATACGCAGTATTTT.

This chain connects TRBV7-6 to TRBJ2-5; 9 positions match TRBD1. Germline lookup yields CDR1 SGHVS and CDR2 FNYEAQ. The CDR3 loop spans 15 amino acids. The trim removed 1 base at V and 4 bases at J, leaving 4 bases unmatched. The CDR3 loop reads CASSLGTGVGETQYF. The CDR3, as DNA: TGTGCCAGCAGCTTAGGGACAGGGGTGGGAGAGACCCAGTACTTC.

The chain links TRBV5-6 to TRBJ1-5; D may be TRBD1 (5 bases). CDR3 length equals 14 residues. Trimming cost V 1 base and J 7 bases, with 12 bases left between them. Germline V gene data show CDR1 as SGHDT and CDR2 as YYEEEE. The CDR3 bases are TGTGCCAGCAGCTTGCGGGGGGGGTCACAGCCCCAGCATTTT. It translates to CASSLRGGSQPQHF.

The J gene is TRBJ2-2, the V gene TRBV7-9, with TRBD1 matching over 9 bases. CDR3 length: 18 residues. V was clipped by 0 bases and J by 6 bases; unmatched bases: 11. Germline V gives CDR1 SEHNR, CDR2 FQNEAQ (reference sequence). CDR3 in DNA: TGTGCCAGCAGCTTAGCGTCGCTAGGGACAGGGTTCCCCGGGGAGCTGTTTTTT. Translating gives CASSLASLGTGFPGELFF.

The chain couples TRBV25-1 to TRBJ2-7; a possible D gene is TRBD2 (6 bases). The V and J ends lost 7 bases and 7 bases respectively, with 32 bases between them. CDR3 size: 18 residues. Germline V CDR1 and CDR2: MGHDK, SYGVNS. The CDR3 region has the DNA TGTGCCAGCATAAGCGGGTCCGCTTCCGGGACGGCCTCAGGTGAGCAGTACTTC. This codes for CASISGSASGTASGEQYF.

The CDR3 DNA reads as TGTGCCAGCAGCCCATCCCTGGTAGCGGGGGGTATTGTGGAGACCCAGTACTTC. Its translation: CASSPSLVAGGIVETQYF. The rearrangement uses TRBV11-2 and TRBJ2-5; 10 bases are shared with TRBD2. The CDR3 sequence is 18 residues long. V lost 5 bases, J lost 5 bases, and 17 bases stayed unmatched. Germline V gene sequence: CDR1 SGHAT, CDR2 FQNNGV.

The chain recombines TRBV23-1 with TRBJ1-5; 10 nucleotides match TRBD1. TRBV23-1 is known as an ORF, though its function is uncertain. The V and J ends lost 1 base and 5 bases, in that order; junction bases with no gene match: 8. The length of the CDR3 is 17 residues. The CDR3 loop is CASSQWGQGLVDQPQHF. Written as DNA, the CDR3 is TGCGCCAGCAGTCAATGGGGACAGGGGCTGGTCGATCAGCCCCAGCATTTT.

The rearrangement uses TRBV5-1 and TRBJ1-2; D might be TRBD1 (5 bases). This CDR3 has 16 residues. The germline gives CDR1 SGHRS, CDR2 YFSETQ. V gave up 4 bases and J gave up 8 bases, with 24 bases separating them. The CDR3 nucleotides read TGCGCCAGCAGCGCTGCTGGGGGAGGAGGGTCAGGCGGCTACACCTTC. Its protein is CASSAAGGGGSGGYTF. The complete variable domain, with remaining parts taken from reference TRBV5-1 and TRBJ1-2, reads KAGVTQTPRYLIKTRGQQVTLSCSPISGHRSVSWYQQTPGQGLQFLFEYFSETQRNKGNFPGRFSGRQFSNSRSEMNVSTLELGDSALYLCASSAAGGGGSGGYTFGSGTRLTVV.

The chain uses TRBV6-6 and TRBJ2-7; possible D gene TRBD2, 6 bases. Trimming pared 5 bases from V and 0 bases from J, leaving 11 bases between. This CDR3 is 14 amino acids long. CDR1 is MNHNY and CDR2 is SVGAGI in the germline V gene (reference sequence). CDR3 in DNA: TGTGCCAGCAGTACGGGGGAGAGCTCCTACGAGCAGTACTTC. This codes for CASSTGESSYEQYF.

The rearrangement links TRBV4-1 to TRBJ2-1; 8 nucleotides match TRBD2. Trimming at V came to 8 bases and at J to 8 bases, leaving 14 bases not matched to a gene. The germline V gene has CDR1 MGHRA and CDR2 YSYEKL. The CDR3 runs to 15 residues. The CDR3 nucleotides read TGCGCCAGCCGCGAGACTAGCGATGTCCTTGATGAGCAGTTCTTC. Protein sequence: CASRETSDVLDEQFF.

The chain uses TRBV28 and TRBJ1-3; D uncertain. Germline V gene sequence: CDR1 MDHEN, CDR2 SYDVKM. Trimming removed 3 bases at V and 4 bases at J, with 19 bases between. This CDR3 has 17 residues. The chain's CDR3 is CASSLAEGLRRGNTIYF. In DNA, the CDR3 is TGTGCCAGCAGTTTGGCGGAAGGACTGAGAAGGGGAAACACCATATATTTT.

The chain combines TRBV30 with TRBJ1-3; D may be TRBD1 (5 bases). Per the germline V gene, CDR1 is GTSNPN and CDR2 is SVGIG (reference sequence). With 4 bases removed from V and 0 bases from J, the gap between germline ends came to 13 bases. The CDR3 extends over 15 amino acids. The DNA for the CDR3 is TGTGCCTGGATGGGGGGTCGGCTCTCTGGAAACACCATATATTTT. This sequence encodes CAWMGGRLSGNTIYF. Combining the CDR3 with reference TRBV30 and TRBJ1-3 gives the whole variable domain SQTIHQWPATLVQPVGSPLSLECTVEGTSNPNLYWYRQAAGRGLQLLFYSVGIGQISSEVPQNLSASRPQDRQFILSSKKLLLSDSGFYLCAWMGGRLSGNTIYFGEGSWLTVV.

In DNA, the CDR3 is TGTGCCAGCAGCGCCTCCGGGGGGGGTGCAGATACGCAGTATTTT. Translated, it gives CASSASGGGADTQYF. The chain has TRBV6-5 and TRBJ2-3; TRBD2 aligns across 8 bases. There are 15 residues in the CDR3. V shed 6 bases and J 4 bases; nucleotides not matched to a gene: 9. Per the germline V gene, CDR1 is MNHEY and CDR2 is SVGAGI.

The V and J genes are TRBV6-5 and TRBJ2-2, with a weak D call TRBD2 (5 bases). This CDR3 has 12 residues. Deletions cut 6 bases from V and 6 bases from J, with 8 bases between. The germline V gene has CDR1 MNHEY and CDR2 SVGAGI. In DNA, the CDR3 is TGTGCCAGCAGGGAGGTCGCCGGGGAGCTGTTTTTT. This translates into CASREVAGELFF.

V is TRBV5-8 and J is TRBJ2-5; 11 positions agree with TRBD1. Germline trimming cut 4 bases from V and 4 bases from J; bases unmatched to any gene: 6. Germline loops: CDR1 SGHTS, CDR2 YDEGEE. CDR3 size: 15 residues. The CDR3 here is CASSGRTGGRETQYF. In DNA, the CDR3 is TGTGCCAGCAGCGGCCGGACAGGGGGCAGAGAGACCCAGTACTTC.

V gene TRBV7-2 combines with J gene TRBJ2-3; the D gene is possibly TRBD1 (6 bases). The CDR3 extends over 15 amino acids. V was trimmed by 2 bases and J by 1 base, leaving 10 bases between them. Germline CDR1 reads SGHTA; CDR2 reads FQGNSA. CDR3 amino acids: CASSLLGQRTDTQYF. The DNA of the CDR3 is TGTGCCAGCAGCTTACTAGGACAGCGCACAGATACGCAGTATTTT.

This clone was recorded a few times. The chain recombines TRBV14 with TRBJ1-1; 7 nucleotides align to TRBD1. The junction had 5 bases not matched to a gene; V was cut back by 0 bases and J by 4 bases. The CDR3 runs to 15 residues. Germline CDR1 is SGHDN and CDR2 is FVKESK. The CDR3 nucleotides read TGTGCCAGCAGCCAAGACCCAGGGGGAAGCACTGAAGCTTTCTTT. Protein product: CASSQDPGGSTEAFF.

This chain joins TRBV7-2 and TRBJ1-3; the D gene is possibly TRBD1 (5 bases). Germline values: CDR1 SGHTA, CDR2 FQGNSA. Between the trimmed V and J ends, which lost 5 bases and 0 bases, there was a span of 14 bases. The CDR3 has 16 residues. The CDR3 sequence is CASSPTRGISGNTIYF. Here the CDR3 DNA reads TGTGCCAGCAGCCCGACCCGGGGGATCTCTGGAAACACCATATATTTT.

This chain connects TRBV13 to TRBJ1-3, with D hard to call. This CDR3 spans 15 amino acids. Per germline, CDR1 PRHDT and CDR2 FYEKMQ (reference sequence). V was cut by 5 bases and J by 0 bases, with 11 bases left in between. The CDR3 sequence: CASSTRTRSGNTIYF. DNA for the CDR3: TGTGCCAGCAGCACCCGGACTCGCTCTGGAAACACCATATATTTT.

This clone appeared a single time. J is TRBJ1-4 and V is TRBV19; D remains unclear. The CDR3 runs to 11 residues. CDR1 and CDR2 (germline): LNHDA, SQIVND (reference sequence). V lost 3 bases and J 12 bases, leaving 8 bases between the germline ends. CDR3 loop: CASSISGELFF. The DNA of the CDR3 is TGTGCCAGTAGTATTTCGGGTGAACTGTTTTTT.